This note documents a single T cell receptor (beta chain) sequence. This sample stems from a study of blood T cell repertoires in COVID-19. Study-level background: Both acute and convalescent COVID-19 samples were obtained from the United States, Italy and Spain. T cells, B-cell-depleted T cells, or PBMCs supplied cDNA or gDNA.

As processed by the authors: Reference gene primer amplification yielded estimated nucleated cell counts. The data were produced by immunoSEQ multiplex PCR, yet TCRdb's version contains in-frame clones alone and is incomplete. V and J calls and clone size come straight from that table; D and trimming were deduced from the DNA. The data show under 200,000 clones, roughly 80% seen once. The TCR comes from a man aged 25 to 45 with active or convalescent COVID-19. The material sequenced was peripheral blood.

The CDR3 DNA is TGTGCCAGCAGTGGGTGGAGCAGATCCATCTTGGGAAACACCATATATTTT. Translated: CASSGWSRSILGNTIYF. The gene calls are TRBV5-6 and TRBJ1-3; D call uncertain. The CDR3 covers 17 residues. V was shortened by 5 bases and J by 4 bases, with 22 bases between the two germline ends. Germline values: CDR1 SGHDT, CDR2 YYEEEE. Based on the CDR3 plus reference TRBV5-6 and TRBJ1-3, the full variable domain is DAGVTQSPTHLIKTRGQQVTLRCSPKSGHDTVSWYQQALGQGPQFIFQYYEEEERQRGNFPDRFSGHQFPNYSSELNVNALLLGDSALYLCASSGWSRSILGNTIYFGEGSWLTVV.